Following are 22 T cell receptor delta chains from one sample sequenced in a study of γδ T cells in repeated Plasmodium falciparum infection. Vgamma9/Vdelta2+ and Vdelta2-negative gammadelta T cells were flow-sorted from PBMC for bulk sequencing. TCRdb reanalyzed the multiplex PCR reads using CATT. The top ten clones hold more than 9% of a sample with 75,000 to 95,000 delta-chain clones, roughly 0.98% of them seen once. Sequencing was performed on gamma-delta T cells from blood. The receptors derive from a pool of human donors (malaria-infected and uninfected, not separated).

This clone was counted between two and nine times. A far bigger clonotype differs at one base, so this is likely a read error. Other DNA sequences within the sample encode an identical CDR3. The chain joins TRDV1 to TRDJ1; TRDD3 matches at 7 bases. TCRdb is silent on the J gene; assignment here came from matching the DNA to germline. From germline, CDR1 is TSWWSYY and CDR2 QGS. This CDR3 comprises 19 residues. CDR3 coding DNA: TGTGCCCTTGGGGAGCGGCACTGGGGACCGGCTCCGGCCCCAATCAAACTCATCTTT. It encodes CALGERHWGPAPAPIKLIF.

This clone was recorded many times. This sequence joins TRDV2 and TRDJ3, with 9 bases that match TRDD3. Per the germline V gene, CDR1 is GEAIGNYY and CDR2 is EKD. The J segment lost 1 base and the V segment lost 3 bases, leaving 3 bases of the junction unmatched. The CDR3 totals 17 residues. The CDR3 DNA reads TGTGCCTGTGACCGTACTGGGGGATCCTGGGACACCCGACAGATGTTTTTC. Translated: CACDRTGGSWDTRQMFF.

This clone was counted only a few times. TCRdb's listed protein matches a much larger clone and diverges from this DNA's translation at residue 21, likely through a read error; the protein shown comes from the DNA. The J gene has no call, while the V gene is TRDV1; the table's D call, TRDD3, has no DNA check behind it. This CDR3 has 22 residues. Looked up from germline, CDR1 is TSWWSYY and CDR2 is QGS. The CDR3 DNA reads TGTGCTCTTGGGGAAATTTCTACGTCCTACTGGGGGATACCACCGTACACCGATAAACTCACCTTT. It codes for CALGEISTSYWGIPPYTDKLTF.

This clone was found a few times. This DNA translates differently at residue 12 from the TCRdb protein, which is that of a much larger clone; a read error is likely, and the protein shown is the DNA's own translation. This chain links TRDV2 with TRDJ1; the D gene is possibly TRDD3 (5 bases). TCRdb offers no J gene call, so here the DNA was matched to germline to obtain one. This CDR3 comprises 17 residues. Trimming cost V 0 bases and J 3 bases, with 19 bases left between them. Germline CDR1 is GEAIGNYY and CDR2 is EKD. The chain's CDR3 is CACDTGGGKEYADKLIF. CDR3 in DNA: TGTGCCTGTGACACCGGAGGGGGCAAAGAGTACGCCGATAAACTCATCTTT.

As concerns this clone: The protein recorded in TCRdb matches a much larger clone and deviates from this DNA's translation at residue 12, suggesting a read error; the protein here is obtained by translating the DNA. The CDR3 region has the DNA TGTGCCTGTGACAGGTGGGGAAACACCGATAAATTCATCTTT. Residues: CACDRWGNTDKFIF. This chain connects TRDV2 to TRDJ1; TRDD3 might be the D (5 bases). Germline CDR1 reads GEAIGNYY; CDR2 reads EKD. This CDR3 spans 14 amino acids.

On this clone: A far larger clone is only one base removed, so a read error is likely. This sample includes further DNA sequences coding for the same CDR3. This chain links TRDV2 with TRDJ1; TRDD3 is a possible D gene (6 bases). The J gene, not given by TCRdb, was assigned here from a germline match of the nucleotide sequence. The CDR3 extends over 18 amino acids. Germline CDR1 reads GEAIGNYY; CDR2 reads EKD. Trimming stripped 7 bases from V and 2 bases from J, with 28 bases between. CDR3 amino acids: CACYHGTGGPTGTDKLIF. The CDR3 DNA sequence: TGTGCCTGCTACCACGGGACCGGGGGACCTACAGGGACCGATAAACTCATCTTT.

About this clone itself: The TCRdb protein comes from a much larger clone and disagrees with this DNA's translation at residue 15, likely due to a read error; the protein given here is derived from the DNA. The chain joins TRDV1 to TRDJ1, with 11 bases matching TRDD3. The J gene, not given by TCRdb, was assigned here from a germline match of the nucleotide sequence. Germline V lookup: CDR1 TSWWSYY, CDR2 QGS. Losses at the gene ends were 2 bases for V and 3 bases for J; bases not matched to a gene: 44. The length of the CDR3 is 29 residues. The CDR3 loop reads CALGEFIQSEPGGYSKVEPFPNVADKLIF. CDR3 bases: TGTGCTCTTGGGGAATTCATACAGTCCGAGCCTGGGGGATACTCCAAGGTTGAACCATTCCCTAATGTGGCCGATAAACTCATCTTT.

Notes on this clone: TCRdb assigns this DNA the protein of a much larger clone, which departs from its translation at residue 14; this likely reflects a read error, and the protein shown comes from translating the DNA. The chain joins TRDV2 to TRDJ2, with TRDD3 identical over 8 bases. The J gene, not given by TCRdb, was assigned here from a germline match of the nucleotide sequence. Per the germline V gene, CDR1 is GEAIGNYY and CDR2 is EKD. The CDR3 spans 19 residues. V shed 4 bases and J 6 bases; nucleotides not matched to a gene: 21. This chain's CDR3 is CACDPSSNVTGGLAAQLFF. CDR3 coding DNA: TGTGCCTGTGATCCATCATCGAATGTTACTGGGGGTCTGGCAGCACAACTCTTCTTT.

On this clone: TCRdb records a much larger clone's protein for this DNA, with a difference at residue 5 that likely arises from a read error; the protein given is the translation of the DNA. The genes are TRDV1 and TRDJ1; D is possibly TRDD3 (5 bases). The J gene was not available in TCRdb and was assigned here by matching the DNA to germline segments. Germline V gene data show CDR1 as TSWWSYY and CDR2 as QGS. With 4 bases removed from V and 3 bases from J, the gap between germline ends came to 45 bases. The CDR3 sequence is 25 residues long. CDR3 nucleotides: TGTGCTCTTGGGGGACTGGATAAGCTTAACCAACGCCGTGTCTTTCATTGGGGTGCGCCCGATAAACTCATCTTT. Translated, it gives CALGGLDKLNQRRVFHWGAPDKLIF.

This clone appeared a few times. A far more abundant clone sits one base away, making this likely a read error. The sample carries other DNA sequences with the same CDR3. V and J are TRDV2 and TRDJ3; TRDD3 matches at 10 bases. The J gene is absent in TCRdb and was assigned here via DNA matching to germline. CDR1 is GEAIGNYY and CDR2 is EKD in the germline V gene. The CDR3 extends over 22 amino acids. The CDR3 loop is CACDTGQYWGMFASWDTRQMFF. In DNA form, the CDR3 reads TGTGCCTGCGACACCGGACAGTACTGGGGGATGTTCGCTTCCTGGGACACCCGACAGATGTTTTTC.

The table lists this clone with a few counts. The protein given by TCRdb reflects a much larger clone and differs at residue 3 from this DNA's translation, likely from a read error; the protein shown is the DNA's translation. This sequence joins TRDV1 and TRDJ1; 10 bases line up with TRDD3. Here the J gene came from matching the DNA to germline, since TCRdb omits it. Germline loops: CDR1 TSWWSYY, CDR2 QGS. The length of the CDR3 is 27 residues. In DNA form, the CDR3 reads TGTGCTCCTGGGGAAAGTGAGGATCCTACGCCCTCTTCGGGGGATACGCGTATAGGATGGGATACCGATAAACTCATCTTT. Amino acids: CAPGESEDPTPSSGDTRIGWDTDKLIF.

Note on this clone: It is likely a read error: a sequence one base away is far more abundant. The identical CDR3 is also encoded by other nucleotide sequences in the sample. The chain joins TRDV1 to TRDJ1; a possible D gene is TRDD3 (7 bases). No J gene is reported in TCRdb; it was inferred here by comparing the DNA with germline. Germline lookup yields CDR1 TSWWSYY and CDR2 QGS. The V end was cut by 4 bases, the J end by 0 bases, with 39 bases between. CDR3 length: 24 residues. The CDR3 region has the DNA TGTGCTCTTGGGGGGGGCCTTCCCCCTACTGGGCCTCGGGGGATCAGACCTTACACCGATAAACTCATCTTT. Translation: CALGGGLPPTGPRGIRPYTDKLIF.

A word on this clone: The mismatch at residue 10 between this DNA's translation and the TCRdb protein of a much larger clone likely reflects a read error; the protein shown is translated from the DNA. V gene TRDV1 combines with J gene TRDJ1, with 12 bases matching TRDD3. TCRdb does not report a J gene; here it was assigned by matching the DNA to germline references. V dropped 0 bases and J dropped 3; count of bases not matched to a gene: 41. CDR3 size: 29 residues. Germline values: CDR1 TSWWSYY, CDR2 QGS. CDR3: CALGELMRQAIKKKGVLSGGYEDPDKLIF. The DNA of the CDR3 is TGTGCTCTTGGGGAACTCATGAGACAAGCTATTAAAAAAAAAGGCGTCCTATCTGGGGGATACGAGGACCCCGATAAACTCATCTTT.

This clone was detected only a few times. TCRdb's entry gives the protein of a much larger clone, which mismatches this DNA's translation at residue 12, likely from a read error; the protein reported here is translated from the DNA. The rearrangement uses TRDV2 and TRDJ2, with 10 bases identical to TRDD3. The J gene is absent in TCRdb and was assigned here via DNA matching to germline. The CDR3 has 16 residues. From germline, CDR1 is GEAIGNYY and CDR2 EKD. The CDR3 DNA reads TGTGCCTGTGACACCGTGGGGGATACTTTGACAGAACAACTCTTCTTT. It yields the protein CACDTVGDTLTEQLFF.

This clone has just a few counts. The TCRdb record carries a much larger clone's protein, which differs from this DNA's translation at residue 10; a read error is the likely cause, and the protein listed here is the DNA translation. V gene TRDV1 combines with J gene TRDJ1; possible D gene TRDD3, 6 bases. Trimming took off 4 bases at V and 1 base at J, with 16 bases between the two ends. Germline CDR1 TSWWSYY, CDR2 QGS. This CDR3 spans 16 amino acids. CDR3: CALGANRGGSTDKLIF. The CDR3 nucleotides are TGTGCTCTTGGGGCTAACCGGGGGGGAAGCACCGATAAACTCATCTTT.

For this clone: TCRdb shows a much larger clone's protein in place of this DNA's translation, and the two differ at residue 9, likely through a read error; the protein shown is translated from the DNA. The V call is TRDV1, the J call TRDJ1; 12 nucleotides align to TRDD3. The J gene is not listed in TCRdb, so it was assigned here from a DNA match to germline. CDR3 size: 22 residues. J gave up 0 bases and V 2 bases, and 19 bases lay outside the gene matches. The germline V gene encodes CDR1 TSWWSYY and CDR2 QGS. DNA for the CDR3: TGTGCTCTTGGGGAAATTTCTACGCCCTACTGGGGGATACCACCGTACACCGATAAACTCATCTTT. Translating gives CALGEISTPYWGIPPYTDKLIF.

There are many counts of this clone. TCRdb attributes to this sequence the protein of a much larger clone, which differs from the DNA translation at residue 15; a read error is likely, and the protein displayed is translated from the DNA. The J gene is TRDJ1, the V gene TRDV3, with TRDD2 identical over 8 bases. Germline V CDR1 and CDR2: TVYSNPD, GDNSRS (reference sequence). The length of the CDR3 is 20 residues. J was trimmed by 3 bases and V by 1 base; bases with no gene match: 25. CDR3 amino acids: CAFTGLPIIVSPRTADKLIF. For the CDR3, the DNA is TGTGCCTTTACTGGCCTTCCTATTATCGTTAGCCCAAGAACGGCCGATAAACTCATCTTT. The full variable domain, completed using reference TRDV3 and TRDJ1, is CDKVTQSSPDQTVASGSEVVLLCTYDTVYSNPDLFWYRIRPDYSFQFVFYGDNSRSEGADFTQGRFSVKHILTQKAFHLVISPVRTEDSATYYCAFTGLPIIVSPRTADKLIFGKGTRVTVEP.

Ten or more counts support this clone. Since a far larger clone is one base different, this is likely a read error. Additional DNA sequences in this sample encode the identical CDR3. V and J are TRDV2 and TRDJ1, with 9 bases fitting TRDD3. Trimming removed 3 bases from V and 1 base from J; junction bases left unmatched: 5. This CDR3 contains 15 residues. Germline values: CDR1 GEAIGNYY, CDR2 EKD. CDR3 loop: CACDAGDTSTDKLIF. As DNA, the CDR3 is TGTGCCTGTGACGCGGGGGATACCTCCACCGATAAACTCATCTTT.

This clone was counted many times. The protein given by TCRdb reflects a much larger clone and differs at residue 8 from this DNA's translation, likely from a read error; the protein shown is the DNA's translation. The genes are TRDV2 and TRDJ1, with 10 bases that match TRDD3. TCRdb offers no J gene call, so here the DNA was matched to germline to obtain one. Trimming at V came to 0 bases and at J to 0 bases, leaving 12 bases not matched to a gene. The CDR3 is 19 residues long. The germline gives CDR1 GEAIGNYY, CDR2 EKD. CDR3 bases: TGTGCCTGTGACACCTTGGGCCGTACTGGGGGATGGTACACCGATAAACTCATCTTT. Protein sequence: CACDTLGRTGGWYTDKLIF.

As for this clone: The protein held in TCRdb is that of a much larger clone and does not match this DNA's translation at residue 10, likely because of a read error; the protein shown is translated from the DNA. The chain is built from TRDV2 and TRDJ3, with TRDD3 matching over 13 bases. As TCRdb names no J gene, one was assigned here on the basis of a DNA match to germline. Looked up from germline, CDR1 is GEAIGNYY and CDR2 is EKD. V gave up 2 bases and J gave up 0 bases; unmatched junction bases: 3. This CDR3 has 19 residues. The CDR3 loop reads CACDSTGGYDSWDTRQMFF. Here the CDR3 DNA reads TGTGCCTGTGACAGTACTGGGGGATACGACTCCTGGGACACCCGACAGATGTTTTTC.

This clone was counted between two and nine times. A read error likely explains this, since a far larger clone differs by one base. Other DNA sequences within the sample encode an identical CDR3. The CDR3 DNA follows: TGCGCTCTTGGGGAACTTTGTTTGGTACCGCGATCGTTGACCGATAAACTCATCTTT. Protein: CALGELCLVPRSLTDKLIF. The chain links TRDV1 to TRDJ1; maybe TRDD3 (5 bases). The J gene was not available in TCRdb and was assigned here by matching the DNA to germline segments. The germline CDR1 and CDR2 sequences are TSWWSYY and QGS. The CDR3 is made up of 19 amino acids.

About this clone: A read error likely explains this, since a far larger clone differs by one base. This sample includes further DNA sequences coding for the same CDR3. The V gene is TRDV2, the J gene TRDJ1, with 11 bases identical to TRDD3. The CDR3 is made up of 16 amino acids. Looked up from germline, CDR1 is GEAIGNYY and CDR2 is EKD. The CDR3 is CASPLNVLGDILELIF. The CDR3 region has the DNA TGTGCCTCTCCCCTCAACGTACTGGGGGATATATTGGAACTAATCTTT.